Below, 31 T cell receptor beta chains from the same sample are listed, as sequenced in a study of T cell repertoires in cytomegalovirus infection. Via MiXCR, TCRdb re-called the reads, giving one row per CDR3 protein. The sample contains roughly 250,000 distinct CDR3 sequences, roughly an eighth of which appear only once. Sequencing input: PBMCs. Receptor source: a human donor in good health (CMV status not recorded). Some clones in this sample may be carry-over from other donors' samples.

In its sample, this clonotype was seen many times. The chain is built from TRBV5-6 and TRBJ1-1, with D perhaps TRBD1 (5 bases). V lost 4 bases to trimming and J lost 1 base, with 20 bases between them. Germline assignment: CDR1 SGHDT and CDR2 YYEEEE. The CDR3 sequence is 17 residues long. The CDR3 DNA is TGTGCCAGCAGCGAGTGGAGTTGGTTACAGGAGAACACTGAAGCTTTCTTT. This encodes CASSEWSWLQENTEAFF.

This clonotype has ten or more counts. The chain links TRBV19 to TRBJ1-3; D gene ambiguous. Trimming removed 0 bases from V and 1 base from J, with 10 bases in between. The CDR3 is 16 residues long. Per germline, CDR1 LNHDA and CDR2 SQIVND (reference sequence). CDR3 protein: CASSIERGRSGNTIYF. DNA for the CDR3: TGTGCCAGTAGTATAGAGCGCGGCAGGTCTGGAAACACCATATATTTT.

The genes are TRBV6-2 or TRBV6-3 and TRBJ2-7, with a weak D call TRBD1 (5 bases). Trimming took off 7 bases at V and 7 bases at J, with 17 bases between the two ends. The CDR3 has 13 amino acids. Germline CDR1 and CDR2: MNHEY and SVGEGT. CDR3 amino acids: CASTLDNLREQYF. The CDR3, as DNA: TGTGCCAGCACCTTGGACAACCTACGTGAGCAGTACTTC.

This clonotype was recorded at least ten times. The chain uses TRBV19 and TRBJ1-1, with a possible D match to TRBD1 (5 bases). The CDR3 length is 15 residues. CDR1 and CDR2 from the germline V gene are LNHDA and SQIVND (reference sequence). Trimming shortened V by 10 bases and J by 4 bases, and 22 bases separated the two germline ends. This chain's CDR3 is CATSAGGFGSTEAFF. In DNA form, the CDR3 reads TGTGCCACTTCGGCCGGGGGGTTTGGAAGCACTGAAGCTTTCTTT.

This clonotype was seen many times. The chain uses TRBV7-8 and TRBJ2-3; 8 nucleotides align to TRBD2. V shed 2 bases and J 3 bases; nucleotides not matched to a gene: 10. Germline-derived CDR1 and CDR2 are SGHVS and FQNEAQ. The CDR3 consists of 17 residues. The CDR3 protein is CASSLRGAGVGTDTQYF. CDR3 bases: TGTGCCAGCAGCTTACGAGGAGCGGGAGTGGGGACAGATACGCAGTATTTT.

This clonotype has only a few counts. This chain joins TRBV30 and TRBJ2-7; possibly TRBD2 for D (6 bases). V lost 3 bases and J 12 bases, leaving 21 bases between the germline ends. The CDR3 is 13 amino acids. Germline assignment: CDR1 GTSNPN and CDR2 SVGIG (reference sequence). CDR3 nucleotide sequence: TGTGCCTGGAGCCTTAGGGACTTTGACGGTGCGTACTTC. Translated: CAWSLRDFDGAYF.

This clonotype was seen many times. The gene calls are TRBV7-9 and TRBJ1-5; 7 nucleotides agree with TRBD1. The CDR3 runs to 14 residues. J was trimmed by 1 base and V by 8 bases; bases with no gene match: 5. Per the germline V gene, CDR1 is SEHNR and CDR2 is FQNEAQ (reference sequence). DNA of the CDR3: TGTGCCAGCTCCGGGACAGAAAGCAATCAGCCCCAGCATTTT. Its protein product is CASSGTESNQPQHF.

The rearrangement joins TRBV5-1 to TRBJ1-1; no reliable D call. This CDR3 contains 14 residues. The ends were cut back, 0 bases at V and 6 bases at J, with 12 bases in the middle. CDR1 is SGHRS, CDR2 YFSETQ, per germline. The CDR3 spells CASSLDPGGAEAFF. The CDR3, as DNA: TGCGCCAGCAGCTTGGATCCTGGAGGAGCTGAAGCTTTCTTT. The full variable domain, its missing parts supplied by reference TRBV5-1 and TRBJ1-1, is KAGVTQTPRYLIKTRGQQVTLSCSPISGHRSVSWYQQTPGQGLQFLFEYFSETQRNKGNFPGRFSGRQFSNSRSEMNVSTLELGDSALYLCASSLDPGGAEAFFGQGTRLTVV.

The chain carries TRBV6-6 and TRBJ1-5, with a weak D call TRBD1 (5 bases). Trimming took off 10 bases at V and 6 bases at J, with 19 bases between the two ends. The CDR3 has 14 amino acids. Germline-derived CDR1 and CDR2 are MNHNY and SVGAGI (reference sequence). This CDR3 reads CATTGGGGVQPQHF. Here the CDR3 DNA reads TGTGCCACCACCGGGGGTGGTGGGGTTCAGCCCCAGCATTTT.

At least ten counts were recorded for this clonotype. The chain joins TRBV14 to TRBJ1-3; 7 nucleotides match TRBD1. This CDR3 has 16 residues. The J segment lost 4 bases and the V segment lost 4 bases, leaving 10 bases of the junction unmatched. Germline CDR1 is SGHDN and CDR2 is FVKESK. The CDR3 sequence is CASSRTGENLGNTIYF. Here the CDR3 DNA reads TGTGCCAGCAGCCGAACAGGGGAAAATTTAGGAAACACCATATATTTT. Combining the CDR3 with reference TRBV14 and TRBJ1-3 gives the whole variable domain EAGVTQFPSHSVIEKGQTVTLRCDPISGHDNLYWYRRVMGKEIKFLLHFVKESKQDESGMPNNRFLAERTGGTYSTLKVQPAELEDSGVYFCASSRTGENLGNTIYFGEGSWLTVV.

As to this clonotype: A much larger clone sits a single nucleotide away, making a read error possible. The rearrangement links TRBV7-6 to TRBJ1-2; 7 bases align to TRBD1. In germline, CDR1 is SGHVS, CDR2 FNYEAQ. This CDR3 has 13 residues. The DNA for the CDR3 is TGTGCCAGCACCAGGGGGACAGACTATGGCAACACCTTC. The encoded protein is CASTRGTDYGNTF.

This clonotype was seen repeatedly, ten times or more. The chain uses TRBV19 and TRBJ2-2; 7 bases are shared with TRBD1. The CDR3 has 17 residues. Germline V gene sequence: CDR1 LNHDA, CDR2 SQIVND (reference sequence). The V segment lost 6 bases and the J segment 2 bases; nucleotides outside the gene matches: 12. CDR3 residues: CASSSTTGIVNTGELFF. In DNA, the CDR3 is TGTGCCAGTAGCTCGACGACAGGGATAGTTAACACCGGGGAGCTGTTTTTT.

This clonotype was picked up a small number of times. The rearrangement links TRBV18 to TRBJ2-2; possibly TRBD1 or TRBD2 for D (5 bases each). V lost 2 bases and J lost 1, with 8 bases in between. The CDR3 loop spans 15 amino acids. Germline V CDR1 and CDR2: KGHSH, LQKENI. The CDR3 spells CASSPGTQNTGELFF. The CDR3 DNA reads as TGTGCCAGCTCACCAGGGACCCAGAACACCGGGGAGCTGTTTTTT.

This clonotype came up many times. The rearrangement uses TRBV6-6 and TRBJ1-2; the match to TRBD1 covers 8 bases. Germline V gene data show CDR1 as MNHNY and CDR2 as SVGAGI (reference sequence). V was pared by 6 bases and J by 4 bases, with 4 bases of the junction left unmatched. The CDR3 runs 13 residues. CDR3 residues: CASSRTGSYGYTF. The CDR3 nucleotides read TGTGCCAGCAGCAGGACAGGGAGCTATGGCTACACCTTC.

The chain joins TRBV19 to TRBJ2-3; D call uncertain. V lost 5 bases, J lost 6 bases, and 12 bases lay in between. The CDR3 sequence is 13 residues long. Germline lookup yields CDR1 LNHDA and CDR2 SQIVND (reference sequence). The CDR3 reads CASSQGFEDTQYF. The DNA for the CDR3 is TGTGCCAGTAGTCAAGGTTTCGAGGATACGCAGTATTTT.

This clonotype was detected a few times. The gene calls are TRBV3-1 and TRBJ2-5; D is ambiguous. V was trimmed by 0 bases and J by 5 bases, leaving 4 bases between them. This CDR3 is built from 12 residues. Germline loops: CDR1 LGHDT, CDR2 YNNKEL (reference sequence). For the CDR3, the DNA is TGTGCCAGCAGCCAAGATTGGGAGACCCAGTACTTC. It yields the protein CASSQDWETQYF.

This clonotype was seen many times. The chain uses TRBV7-2 and TRBJ1-2; unclear D gene. The germline V and J ends were trimmed by 6 bases and 4 bases, with 9 bases remaining between them. Per the germline V gene, CDR1 is SGHTA and CDR2 is FQGNSA. The CDR3 totals 12 residues. The CDR3 DNA reads as TGTGCCAGCAGACCAGAGGCCTATGGCTACACCTTC. This gives the protein CASRPEAYGYTF.

This clonotype was picked up many times. The chain links TRBV7-2 to TRBJ2-7; 9 bases are a match to TRBD2. V lost 6 bases and J lost 2; bases outside the gene matches: 8. This CDR3 contains 15 residues. From germline, CDR1 is SGHTA and CDR2 FQGNSA. This chain's CDR3 is CASSQERGAAYEQYF. The CDR3 coding sequence is TGTGCCAGCAGTCAAGAGCGGGGGGCCGCCTACGAGCAGTACTTC.

The rearrangement links TRBV6-2 or TRBV6-3 to TRBJ2-2; 11 bases agree with TRBD2. V was pared by 2 bases and J by 4 bases, with 12 bases of the junction left unmatched. Germline CDR1 and CDR2: MNHEY and SVGEGT. The length of the CDR3 is 19 residues. CDR3 nucleotides: TGTGCCAGCAGTTACGGCCTAGCGGGAGGAGGGGGACCCACCGGGGAGCTGTTTTTT. Its protein is CASSYGLAGGGGPTGELFF.

There are many counts of this clonotype. This sequence joins TRBV7-8 and TRBJ2-3; D perhaps matches TRBD2 (6 bases). V gave up 4 bases and J gave up 2 bases, with 16 bases separating them. Germline V gene sequence: CDR1 SGHVS, CDR2 FQNEAQ. The CDR3 has 16 amino acids. CDR3 residues: CASSSYTGEPTDTQYF. The DNA of the CDR3 is TGTGCCAGCAGCTCATACACGGGAGAACCCACAGATACGCAGTATTTT.

In its sample, this clonotype was seen many times. The rearrangement links TRBV7-9 to TRBJ1-5, with no clear D. V lost 3 bases to trimming and J lost 0 bases, with 6 bases between them. This CDR3 is 14 amino acids long. Germline V CDR1 and CDR2: SEHNR, FQNEAQ (reference sequence). In DNA, the CDR3 is TGTGCCAGCAGCTTTGGCCGTAGCAATCAGCCCCAGCATTTT. Amino acids: CASSFGRSNQPQHF.

This chain links TRBV20-1 with TRBJ2-3; D perhaps matches TRBD1 (5 bases). Germline CDR1 reads DFQATT; CDR2 reads SNEGSKA (reference sequence). The ends were cut back, 7 bases at V and 8 bases at J, with 13 bases in the middle. This CDR3 contains 11 residues. CDR3 residues: CSGGVQGTQYF. CDR3 nucleotides: TGCAGTGGTGGGGTCCAGGGTACGCAGTATTTT.

This clonotype was found many times. The chain is built from TRBV7-2 and TRBJ1-5; weak D call: TRBD1 (5 bases). The germline gives CDR1 SGHTA, CDR2 FQGNSA. V shed 5 bases and J shed 4 bases, with 15 bases lying between them. This CDR3 region has 15 residues. The CDR3 DNA sequence: TGTGCCAGCAGCGTGAGACTGGGGGGAAATCAGCCCCAGCATTTT. Translation: CASSVRLGGNQPQHF.

The chain uses TRBV7-2 and TRBJ2-3; 7 nucleotides line up with TRBD2. The CDR3 totals 14 residues. Per the germline V gene, CDR1 is SGHTA and CDR2 is FQGNSA. J gave up 1 base and V 7 bases, and 5 bases lay outside the gene matches. The CDR3 here is CASNRDYRTDTQYF. The CDR3 DNA reads TGTGCCAGCAACCGGGACTACCGCACAGATACGCAGTATTTT. Together with reference TRBV7-2 and TRBJ2-3, the CDR3 gives the full variable domain: GAGVSQSPSNKVTEKGKDVELRCDPISGHTALYWYRQSLGQGLEFLIYFQGNSAPDKSGLPSDRFSAERTGGSVSTLTIQRTQQEDSAVYLCASNRDYRTDTQYFGPGTRLTVL.

This clonotype was seen a few times. The chain carries TRBV28 and TRBJ2-1; either TRBD1 or TRBD2 may supply D (7 bases each). Germline lookup yields CDR1 MDHEN and CDR2 SYDVKM. V dropped 1 base and J dropped 1 base, with 26 bases sitting between them. The CDR3 consists of 21 residues. In DNA, the CDR3 is TGTGCCAGCAGTTTATTCTTGAGGGGGCGCGGCGGGAGCAGGTCCTACAATGAGCAGTTCTTC. Translated: CASSLFLRGRGGSRSYNEQFF.

In its sample, this clonotype was seen many times. The CDR3 nucleotides read TGCGCCAGCAGCGAGGGACAGCCAGCCAAAAACATTCAGTACTTC. Its translation: CASSEGQPAKNIQYF. The rearrangement links TRBV5-1 to TRBJ2-4; 7 bases line up with TRBD1. The CDR3 runs to 15 residues. V gave up 4 bases and J gave up 0 bases; unmatched junction bases: 4. The germline V gene has CDR1 SGHRS and CDR2 YFSETQ.

V is TRBV15 and J is TRBJ2-3; D uncertain. Germline V gives CDR1 LNHNV, CDR2 YYDKDF (reference sequence). Trimming removed 0 bases from V and 2 bases from J, with 0 bases in between. The CDR3 spans 12 residues. The CDR3 sequence is CATSRDTDTQYF. The CDR3 bases are TGTGCCACCAGCAGAGACACAGATACGCAGTATTTT.

This clonotype has a handful of counts. The chain carries TRBV7-8 and TRBJ2-7; 7 nucleotides align to TRBD2. The CDR3 loop spans 13 amino acids. The trim removed 3 bases at V and 3 bases at J, leaving 2 bases unmatched. Germline V lookup: CDR1 SGHVS, CDR2 FQNEAQ. The CDR3 sequence: CASSFSGGYEQYF. CDR3 bases: TGTGCCAGCAGCTTTTCGGGAGGCTACGAGCAGTACTTC.

There are a few counts of this clonotype. The chain links TRBV12-3 or TRBV12-4 to TRBJ2-7; 10 positions agree with TRBD2. V lost 8 bases, J lost 5 bases, and 6 bases stayed unmatched. There are 13 residues in the CDR3. This CDR3 is CASSSGGADEQYF. The CDR3 DNA is TGTGCCAGCTCAAGCGGGGGGGCTGACGAGCAGTACTTC.

This clonotype was recorded at least ten times. V and J are TRBV6-1 and TRBJ2-7, with no clear D. With 10 bases removed from V and 0 bases from J, the gap between germline ends came to 22 bases. The CDR3 is 16 residues long. Germline lookup yields CDR1 MNHNS and CDR2 SASEGT. CDR3 nucleotide sequence: TGTGCCACCCGTCAAGGTGCGATCAGGAGCTCCTACGAGCAGTACTTC. The encoded protein is CATRQGAIRSSYEQYF.

This clonotype was found many times. J is TRBJ2-2 and V is TRBV2; 9 nucleotides agree with TRBD1. The germline CDR1 and CDR2 sequences are SNHLY and FYNNEI. V was clipped by 7 bases and J by 6 bases; unmatched bases: 6. The CDR3 spans 14 residues. CDR3 amino acids: CASTRDRAPGELFF. The CDR3 DNA is TGTGCCAGCACACGGGACAGGGCACCCGGGGAGCTGTTTTTT.